Following are 23 T cell receptor beta chains from one sample sequenced in a study of T cell repertoires in cytomegalovirus infection. These receptors' targets are unknown. TCRdb used MiXCR to reprocess the reads, holding one entry per CDR3 protein. The sample yields about 78,000 distinct CDR3 sequences, roughly 40% seen once. The sample in question was CD8+ T cells from cultured PBMCs, obtained from culture after CMV antigen stimulation. The receptors stem from a human donor in good health (CMV status not recorded). Some clones in this sample may be carry-over from other donors' samples.

The V gene is TRBV20-1, the J gene TRBJ1-2; possibly TRBD1 for D (6 bases). V shed 0 bases and J shed 10 bases, with 18 bases lying between them. Germline-derived CDR1 and CDR2 are DFQATT and SNEGSKA (reference sequence). The CDR3 is 14 amino acids. The CDR3 protein is CSARDGGHRGAYTF. The CDR3 DNA reads TGCAGTGCTAGAGATGGGGGACACCGAGGTGCCTACACCTTC.

This clonotype was seen a few times. V and J are TRBV27 and TRBJ2-1; 9 bases line up with TRBD2. This CDR3 has 14 residues. V dropped 8 bases and J dropped 4; count of bases not matched to a gene: 6. Per germline, CDR1 MNHEY and CDR2 SMNVEV (reference sequence). CDR3: CASSRGGVYNEQFF. CDR3 nucleotide sequence: TGTGCCAGCTCCCGCGGGGGGGTATACAATGAGCAGTTCTTC.

The rearrangement joins TRBV5-4 to TRBJ2-5, with a tentative D call TRBD2 (5 bases). The CDR3 is made up of 13 amino acids. Deletions cut 5 bases from V and 4 bases from J, with 12 bases between. CDR1 SGHNT and CDR2 YYREEE come from the germline V gene (reference sequence). CDR3 protein: CASRSDSPETQYF. The CDR3 DNA reads TGTGCCAGCAGGTCGGACTCGCCAGAGACCCAGTACTTC.

The V gene is TRBV6-1, the J gene TRBJ1-1; 10 bases are a match to TRBD1. Trimming at V came to 8 bases and at J to 0 bases, leaving 0 bases not matched to a gene. The CDR3 contains 13 residues. Germline-derived CDR1 and CDR2 are MNHNS and SASEGT. CDR3 in amino acids: CASGQGVNTEAFF. CDR3 nucleotide sequence: TGTGCCAGCGGACAGGGGGTGAACACTGAAGCTTTCTTT.

This clonotype was seen a few times. This chain links TRBV7-8 with TRBJ1-6; 8 nucleotides align to TRBD1. Germline-derived CDR1 and CDR2 are SGHVS and FQNEAQ. With V trimmed by 2 bases and J by 4 bases, 4 bases remained unmatched. The CDR3 runs to 16 residues. The CDR3 DNA sequence: TGTGCCAGCAGCTTATCGAGGACAGGGTATAATTCACCCCTCCACTTT. It specifies CASSLSRTGYNSPLHF.

This clonotype has only a few counts. J is TRBJ2-7 and V is TRBV7-2; 8 bases match TRBD1. The CDR3 is 16 amino acids. The V gene end was trimmed by 3 bases and the J gene end by 0 bases; junction bases not matched to a gene: 7. The germline CDR1 and CDR2 sequences are SGHTA and FQGNSA. The CDR3 region has the DNA TGTGCCAGCAGCTTCGCAGGGGGCGCGGGCTCCTACGAGCAGTACTTC. Residues: CASSFAGGAGSYEQYF.

The chain carries TRBV27 and TRBJ2-3, with D perhaps given as TRBD1 or TRBD2 (7 bases each). Germline CDR1 reads MNHEY; CDR2 reads SMNVEV (reference sequence). V dropped 6 bases and J dropped 2 bases, with 18 bases sitting between them. The CDR3 runs to 16 residues. The CDR3 here is CASSPQGGRYTDTQYF. DNA for the CDR3: TGTGCCAGCAGCCCTCAGGGGGGGAGATACACAGATACGCAGTATTTT.

This clonotype has only a few counts. The chain joins TRBV6-1 to TRBJ1-2; D remains unclear. The V gene lost 6 bases and the J gene lost 4 bases, with 12 bases spanning the gap. This CDR3 comprises 13 residues. Germline CDR1 MNHNS, CDR2 SASEGT. Here the CDR3 DNA reads TGTGCCAGCAGCGGTGGTGGTCCCTATGGCTACACCTTC. Its protein product is CASSGGGPYGYTF.

The V gene is TRBV4-2, the J gene TRBJ1-5; unclear D gene. V was clipped by 4 bases and J by 0 bases, with 10 bases between them. Per the germline V gene, CDR1 is LGHNA and CDR2 is YNFKEQ. The CDR3 runs 15 residues. CDR3 coding DNA: TGTGCCAGCAGCCCAAATGCCTATAGCAATCAGCCCCAGCATTTT. Residues: CASSPNAYSNQPQHF.

This clonotype was recorded a few times. CDR3 protein: CSVLGSNQPQHF. For the CDR3, the DNA is TGCAGCGTTTTAGGAAGCAATCAGCCCCAGCATTTT. This chain uses TRBV29-1 with TRBJ1-5, with D uncertain. The germline CDR1 and CDR2 sequences are SQVTM and ANQGSEA. Between the trimmed V and J ends, which lost 5 bases and 1 base, there was a span of 6 bases. The CDR3 covers 12 residues. The variable domain in full, with the rest retrieved from reference TRBV29-1 and TRBJ1-5, is SAVISQKPSRDICQRGTSLTIQCQVDSQVTMMFWYRQQPGQSLTLIATANQGSEATYESGFVIDKFPISRPNLTFSTLTVSNMSPEDSSIYLCSVLGSNQPQHFGDGTRLSIL.

There are a few counts of this clonotype. CDR3 DNA sequence: TGTGCCATCACGGAGCAGGGCAGGGAGTTCATGAACACTGAAGCTTTCTTT. Translating gives CAITEQGREFMNTEAFF. The genes are TRBV10-3 and TRBJ1-1; maybe TRBD1 (5 bases). Trimming took off 7 bases at V and 0 bases at J, with 21 bases between the two ends. The length of the CDR3 is 17 residues. The germline V gene encodes CDR1 ENHRY and CDR2 SYGVKD.

At least ten counts were recorded for this clonotype. The chain is built from TRBV28 and TRBJ1-1; D possibly corresponds to TRBD1 (6 bases). Germline loops: CDR1 MDHEN, CDR2 SYDVKM. The V gene lost 7 bases and the J gene lost 2 bases, with 26 bases spanning the gap. CDR3 size: 18 residues. The CDR3: CASKTLLGRGELNTEAFF. CDR3 DNA: TGTGCCAGCAAAACATTATTGGGCAGGGGTGAGTTAAACACTGAAGCTTTCTTT.

The table lists this clonotype with a few counts. The chain joins TRBV6-1 to TRBJ1-2, with 7 bases aligning to TRBD1. Germline trimming cut 5 bases from V and 1 base from J; bases unmatched to any gene: 10. Germline values: CDR1 MNHNS, CDR2 SASEGT. The CDR3 spans 16 residues. In DNA form, the CDR3 reads TGTGCCAGCAGTTTTACGGGACAGAGTTATAACTATGGCTACACCTTC. It encodes CASSFTGQSYNYGYTF.

CDR3 bases: TGCGCCAGCAGCCAATGGGGTCGACCGGTATTCACAGATACGCAGTATTTT. As protein: CASSQWGRPVFTDTQYF. This rearrangement joins TRBV4-1 to TRBJ2-3; no definite D call. Between the trimmed V and J ends, which lost 2 bases and 2 bases, there was a span of 17 bases. The CDR3 covers 17 residues. The germline gives CDR1 MGHRA, CDR2 YSYEKL.

This clonotype was seen at least ten times. The chain joins TRBV7-8 to TRBJ1-5; no clear D gene. Germline CDR1 SGHVS, CDR2 FQNEAQ. Trimming stripped 3 bases from V and 2 bases from J, with 2 bases between. This CDR3 contains 12 residues. CDR3 sequence reads: CASSLGNQPQHF. DNA for the CDR3: TGTGCCAGCAGCTTGGGCAATCAGCCCCAGCATTTT.

The chain carries TRBV11-3 and TRBJ2-2, with TRBD2 matching 7 bases. Germline assignment: CDR1 SGHNT and CDR2 YENEEA. There are 16 residues in the CDR3. J gave up 4 bases and V 5 bases, and 10 bases lay outside the gene matches. The CDR3, as DNA: TGTGCCAGCAGCGCGTACACTAGCGTCGGCACCGGGGAGCTGTTTTTT. Encoded protein: CASSAYTSVGTGELFF.

V gene TRBV7-2 combines with J gene TRBJ2-7; 14 nucleotides align to TRBD2. V was clipped by 5 bases and J by 3 bases; unmatched bases: 3. Germline V gene data show CDR1 as SGHTA and CDR2 as FQGNSA. This CDR3 has 15 amino acids. The CDR3 loop reads CASSLGLAGGYEQYF. As DNA, the CDR3 is TGTGCCAGCAGCCTCGGACTAGCGGGGGGCTACGAGCAGTACTTC.

CDR3 in DNA: TGTGCCAGCAGCCCATCCTATGGCTACACCTTC. Its protein is CASSPSYGYTF. The chain links TRBV7-6 to TRBJ1-2; D is unclear. CDR3 size: 11 residues. Germline V gene lookup returns CDR1 SGHVS and CDR2 FNYEAQ. With 5 bases removed from V and 4 bases from J, the gap between germline ends came to 5 bases.

The chain recombines TRBV7-1 with TRBJ2-1, with 7 nucleotides matching TRBD1. TRBV7-1 counts as an open reading frame of uncertain function. This CDR3 has 18 residues. Trimming removed 5 bases from V and 0 bases from J; junction bases left unmatched: 13. CDR3 sequence: CASSPRGRVTNSYNEQFF. The CDR3 bases are TGTGCCAGCAGCCCTAGGGGGCGGGTGACGAACTCCTACAATGAGCAGTTCTTC.

The gene calls are TRBV4-2 and TRBJ1-1; D remains unclear. Looked up from germline, CDR1 is LGHNA and CDR2 is YNFKEQ. Trimming shortened V by 4 bases and J by 4 bases, and 13 bases separated the two germline ends. CDR3 size: 14 residues. The CDR3 nucleotides read TGTGCCAGCAGCCCATCGGGAGCGGGCACTGAAGCTTTCTTT. Residues: CASSPSGAGTEAFF.

The chain couples TRBV4-1 to TRBJ1-5, with 11 bases fitting TRBD1. V trimming: 5 bases; J trimming: 7 bases; junction bases outside the gene matches: 7. This CDR3 is 15 amino acids long. Germline V gene data show CDR1 as MGHRA and CDR2 as YSYEKL. This CDR3 reads CASSYRTGGGQPQHF. The DNA for the CDR3 is TGCGCCAGCAGCTATCGGACAGGGGGCGGACAGCCCCAGCATTTT.

V usage is TRBV19 and J usage is TRBJ2-1, with TRBD2 matching 12 bases. Germline loops: CDR1 LNHDA, CDR2 SQIVND (reference sequence). The CDR3 is 16 residues long. V trimming: 5 bases; J trimming: 2 bases; junction bases outside the gene matches: 4. CDR3 nucleotide sequence: TGTGCCAGTAGTTTAGGACTAGCGGGGACCTACAATGAGCAGTTCTTC. Protein sequence: CASSLGLAGTYNEQFF.

The rearrangement joins TRBV7-2 to TRBJ2-5, with D possibly matching TRBD2 (6 bases). Trimming took 1 base from V and 2 from J, leaving 8 bases between them. The CDR3 totals 14 residues. Germline CDR1 and CDR2: SGHTA and FQGNSA. CDR3 region: CASSLGGLQETQYF. In DNA form, the CDR3 reads TGTGCCAGCAGCTTAGGCGGACTACAAGAGACCCAGTACTTC.